One sample yielded the 11 T cell receptor beta chains listed below, sequenced in a study of T-cell reconstitution after alpha-beta-depleted transplantation in children. Unique molecular identifiers were incorporated into the prepared TCRbeta library. TCRdb itself ran the PCR reads through MiXCR, one entry per CDR3 protein. This sample has 300,000 or so distinct CDR3 sequences, with more than 8% found just once. The specimen comprised PBMCs from the stem cell graft donor, sampled from the stem cell graft. The receptors derive from a human donor who donated a stem cell graft to a child with SCID.

This clonotype was seen a few times. The chain uses TRBV27 and TRBJ2-7, with D maybe TRBD2 (5 bases). Trimming pared 1 base from V and 5 bases from J, leaving 9 bases between. The CDR3 contains 13 residues. The germline V gene has CDR1 MNHEY and CDR2 SMNVEV (reference sequence). In DNA form, the CDR3 reads TGTGCCAGCAGTTTATTAAGCGGAAACGAGCAGTACTTC. Amino acids: CASSLLSGNEQYF.

The chain recombines TRBV6-7 with TRBJ1-2; D not certain. TRBV6-7 is identified as an open reading frame with a role that is uncertain. V shed 2 bases and J shed 8 bases, with 15 bases lying between them. The CDR3 is made up of 14 amino acids. This CDR3 is CASSYTCPGPGYTF. As DNA, the CDR3 is TGTGCCAGCAGTTACACTTGCCCAGGCCCGGGCTACACCTTC.

This clonotype was found many times. This chain joins TRBV12-3 or TRBV12-4 and TRBJ1-5; 7 positions match TRBD1. The V and J ends lost 6 bases and 0 bases, in that order; junction bases with no gene match: 5. The CDR3 extends over 15 amino acids. The CDR3 is CASRGTADSNQPQHF. CDR3 in DNA: TGTGCCAGCAGAGGGACAGCCGATAGCAATCAGCCCCAGCATTTT.

The J gene is TRBJ2-1, the V gene TRBV19, with D perhaps assigned TRBD1 or TRBD2 (5 bases each). Germline lookup yields CDR1 LNHDA and CDR2 SQIVND (reference sequence). CDR3 size: 16 residues. Deletions cut 1 base from V and 0 bases from J, with 10 bases between. CDR3 in DNA: TGTGCCAGTAGTATAGGGGACGATTACTCCTACAATGAGCAGTTCTTC. Translated: CASSIGDDYSYNEQFF.

This clonotype was seen a few times. V is TRBV9 and J is TRBJ2-5; TRBD1 matches 7 bases. J lost 2 bases, V lost 3 bases, and 4 bases had no gene match. This CDR3 contains 14 residues. The germline gives CDR1 SGDLS, CDR2 YYNGEE. The CDR3 reads CASSEGDRQETQYF. CDR3 nucleotides: TGTGCCAGCAGCGAGGGGGACAGACAAGAGACCCAGTACTTC.

The table lists this clonotype with many counts. CDR3 loop: CASTGGTDTQYF. CDR3 nucleotides: TGTGCCAGCACGGGGGGCACAGATACGCAGTATTTT. This rearrangement joins TRBV25-1 to TRBJ2-3; D is possibly TRBD2 (6 bases). Trimming took off 7 bases at V and 1 base at J, with 6 bases between the two ends. Germline assignment: CDR1 MGHDK and CDR2 SYGVNS. The CDR3 contains 12 residues.

This chain connects TRBV9 to TRBJ2-7; 8 bases align to TRBD1. V dropped 3 bases and J dropped 4; count of bases not matched to a gene: 9. The CDR3 is made up of 15 amino acids. The V gene's germline CDR1 is SGDLS and CDR2 YYNGEE. The CDR3 protein is CASSAGGGGPYEQYF. The CDR3 DNA is TGTGCCAGCAGCGCAGGGGGCGGAGGTCCGTACGAGCAGTACTTC.

About this clonotype: Since a much larger clone is just one base distant, this may be a read error. The chain carries TRBV10-3 and TRBJ2-1; D gene uncertain. Trimming stripped 0 bases from V and 0 bases from J, with 9 bases between. Germline V CDR1 and CDR2: ENHRY, SYGVKD. The CDR3 is 16 amino acids. CDR3 in amino acids: CAISESWTSSYNEQFF. CDR3 nucleotide sequence: TGTGCCATCAGTGAGTCGTGGACCTCCTCCTACAATGAGCAGTTCTTC.

The sample holds a few counts of this clonotype. This chain's CDR3 is CSARDITGGETQYF. The CDR3 coding sequence is TGCAGTGCTAGAGATATCACGGGCGGGGAGACCCAGTACTTC. This chain connects TRBV20-1 to TRBJ2-5; a possible D gene is TRBD2 (5 bases). CDR1 is DFQATT, CDR2 SNEGSKA, per germline (reference sequence). V was shortened by 0 bases and J by 5 bases, with 13 bases between the two germline ends. The CDR3 extends over 14 amino acids.

This chain uses TRBV20-1 with TRBJ1-1; D is unclear. Trimming pared 3 bases from V and 4 bases from J, leaving 12 bases between. The CDR3 spans 13 residues. Germline loops: CDR1 DFQATT, CDR2 SNEGSKA (reference sequence). CDR3 sequence (DNA): TGCAGTGCTAGTCCGGGGTTGAGCACTGAAGCTTTCTTT. Encoded protein: CSASPGLSTEAFF.

This clonotype appeared a few times. The chain has TRBV20-1 and TRBJ1-4; D is perhaps TRBD1 (5 bases). This CDR3 comprises 12 residues. Germline V gene lookup returns CDR1 DFQATT and CDR2 SNEGSKA (reference sequence). Trimming took 3 bases from V and 10 from J, leaving 12 bases between them. The CDR3 bases are TGCAGTGCTAGGGGGGTTGATGGAAAACTGTTTTTT. Its protein product is CSARGVDGKLFF.